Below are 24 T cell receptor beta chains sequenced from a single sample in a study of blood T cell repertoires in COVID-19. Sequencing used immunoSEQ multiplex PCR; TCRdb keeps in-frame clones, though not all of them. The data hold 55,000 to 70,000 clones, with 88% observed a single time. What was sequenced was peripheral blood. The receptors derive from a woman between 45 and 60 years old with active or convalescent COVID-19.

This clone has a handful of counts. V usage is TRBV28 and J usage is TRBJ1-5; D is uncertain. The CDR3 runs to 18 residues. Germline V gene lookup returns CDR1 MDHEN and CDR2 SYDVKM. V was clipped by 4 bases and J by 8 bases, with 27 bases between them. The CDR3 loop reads CASSSSWLRPQWGEPQHF. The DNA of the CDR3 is TGTGCCAGCAGTTCGTCCTGGCTGAGGCCTCAATGGGGAGAGCCCCAGCATTTT. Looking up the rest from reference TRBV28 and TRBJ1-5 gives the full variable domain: DVKVTQSSRYLVKRTGEKVFLECVQDMDHENMFWYRQDPGLGLRLIYFSYDVKMKEKGDIPEGYSVSREKKERFSLILESASTNQTSMYLCASSSSWLRPQWGEPQHFGDGTRLSIL.

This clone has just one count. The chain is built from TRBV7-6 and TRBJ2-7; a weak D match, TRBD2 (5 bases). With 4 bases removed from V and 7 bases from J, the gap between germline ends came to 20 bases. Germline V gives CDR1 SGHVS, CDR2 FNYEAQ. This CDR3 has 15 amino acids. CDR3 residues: CASSSSSHFKKEQYF. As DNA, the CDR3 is TGTGCCAGCAGCTCTAGCTCCCACTTCAAAAAGGAGCAGTACTTC.

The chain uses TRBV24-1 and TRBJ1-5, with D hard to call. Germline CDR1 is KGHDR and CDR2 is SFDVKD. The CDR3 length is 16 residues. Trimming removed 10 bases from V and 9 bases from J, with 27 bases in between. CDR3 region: CATGLYGRTGFTPQHF. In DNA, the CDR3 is TGTGCCACTGGCCTCTATGGGCGGACGGGGTTTACGCCCCAGCATTTT.

Here the CDR3 reads CASSSGQETQYF. CDR3 nucleotides: TGCGCCAGCAGCTCGGGGCAAGAGACCCAGTACTTC. J is TRBJ2-5 and V is TRBV5-1; the D gene is possibly TRBD2 (5 bases). V lost 3 bases and J 2 bases, leaving 5 bases between the germline ends. CDR3 length: 12 amino acids. In germline, CDR1 is SGHRS, CDR2 YFSETQ.

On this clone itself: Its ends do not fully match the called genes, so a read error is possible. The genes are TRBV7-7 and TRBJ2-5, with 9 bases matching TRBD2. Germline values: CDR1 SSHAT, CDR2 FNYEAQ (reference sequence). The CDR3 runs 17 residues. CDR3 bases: TGTGCTAGCAGCCCGGGACTAGCCAGCGGGCCTCGGGAGACCCAGTACTTC. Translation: CASSPGLASGPRETQYF.

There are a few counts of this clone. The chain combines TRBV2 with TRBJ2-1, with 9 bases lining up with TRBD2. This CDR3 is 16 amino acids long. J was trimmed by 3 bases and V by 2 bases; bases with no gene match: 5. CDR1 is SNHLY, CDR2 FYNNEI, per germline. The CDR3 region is CASSEKPAGGYNEQFF. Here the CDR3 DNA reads TGTGCCAGCAGTGAAAAACCAGCGGGAGGCTACAATGAGCAGTTCTTC.

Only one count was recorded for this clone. CDR3: CASSQVSSGSLSNEQFF. In nucleotides, the CDR3 is TGTGCCAGCAGCCAAGTGTCGAGCGGGAGTTTATCCAATGAGCAGTTCTTC. The chain joins TRBV3-1 (or the pseudogene TRBV3-2) to TRBJ2-1; TRBD2 matches at 8 bases. CDR3 length: 17 residues. V lost 1 base, J lost 6 bases, and 11 bases stayed unmatched. Per the germline V gene, CDR1 is LGHDT and CDR2 is YNNKEL (reference sequence).

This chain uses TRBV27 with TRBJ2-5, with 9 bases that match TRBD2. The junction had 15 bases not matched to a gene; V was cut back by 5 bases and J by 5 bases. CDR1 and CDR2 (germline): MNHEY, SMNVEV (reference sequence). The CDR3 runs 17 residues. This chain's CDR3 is CASSPGTSHPNLETQYF. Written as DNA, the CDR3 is TGTGCCAGCAGTCCCGGGACTAGCCATCCCAACCTGGAGACCCAGTACTTC.

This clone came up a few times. CDR3 bases: TGTGCCAGCAGCCAAGAGAACGGTCTGAACACTGAAGCTTTCTTT. It specifies CASSQENGLNTEAFF. The chain is built from TRBV14 and TRBJ1-1; D gene uncertain. Trimming removed 0 bases from V and 0 bases from J, with 8 bases in between. CDR1 is SGHDN, CDR2 FVKESK, per germline. The CDR3 is 15 residues long.

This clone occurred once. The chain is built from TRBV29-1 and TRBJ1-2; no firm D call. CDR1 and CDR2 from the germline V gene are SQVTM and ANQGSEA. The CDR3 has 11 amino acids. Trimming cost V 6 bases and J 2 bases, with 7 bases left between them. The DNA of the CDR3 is TGCAGCGTGGAGGAGAACTATGGCTACACCTTC. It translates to CSVEENYGYTF.

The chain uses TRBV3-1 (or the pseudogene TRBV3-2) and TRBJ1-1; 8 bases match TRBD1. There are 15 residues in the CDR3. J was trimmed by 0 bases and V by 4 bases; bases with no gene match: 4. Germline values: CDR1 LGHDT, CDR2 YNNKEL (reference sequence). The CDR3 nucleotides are TGTGCCAGCAGCCTCGGGACAGGACTGAACACTGAAGCTTTCTTT. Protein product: CASSLGTGLNTEAFF.

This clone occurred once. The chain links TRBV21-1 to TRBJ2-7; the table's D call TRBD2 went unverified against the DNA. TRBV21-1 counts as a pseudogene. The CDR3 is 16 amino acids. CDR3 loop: CASSNKSGTSSYEQYF. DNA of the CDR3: TGTGCCAGCAGCAATAAGTCCGGGACTAGCTCCTACGAGCAGTACTTC.

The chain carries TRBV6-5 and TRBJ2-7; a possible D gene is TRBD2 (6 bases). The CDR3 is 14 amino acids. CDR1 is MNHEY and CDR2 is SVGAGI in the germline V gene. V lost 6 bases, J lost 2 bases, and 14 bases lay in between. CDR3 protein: CASSPSGSTYEQYF. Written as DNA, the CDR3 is TGTGCCAGCAGCCCAAGCGGGTCCACCTACGAGCAGTACTTC.

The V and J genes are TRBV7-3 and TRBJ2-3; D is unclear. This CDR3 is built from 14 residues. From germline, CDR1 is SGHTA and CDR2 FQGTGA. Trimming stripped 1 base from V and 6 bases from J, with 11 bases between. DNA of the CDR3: TGTGCCAGCAGCTTAAACGGTCAGGCTGATACGCAGTATTTT. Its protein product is CASSLNGQADTQYF.

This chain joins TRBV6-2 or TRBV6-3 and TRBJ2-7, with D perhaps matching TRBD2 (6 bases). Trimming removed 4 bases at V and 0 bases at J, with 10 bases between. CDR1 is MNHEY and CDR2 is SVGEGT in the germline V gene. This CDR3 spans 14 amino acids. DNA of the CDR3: TGTGCCAGCAGTTTCCGGGAGAGCTCCTACGAGCAGTACTTC. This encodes CASSFRESSYEQYF.

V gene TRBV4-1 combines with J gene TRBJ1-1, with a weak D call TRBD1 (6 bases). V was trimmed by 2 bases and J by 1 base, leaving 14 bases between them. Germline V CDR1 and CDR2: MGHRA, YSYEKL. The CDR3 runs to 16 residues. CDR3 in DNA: TGCGCCAGCAGCCAACCCGGACAGATTGCGAACACTGAAGCTTTCTTT. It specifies CASSQPGQIANTEAFF.

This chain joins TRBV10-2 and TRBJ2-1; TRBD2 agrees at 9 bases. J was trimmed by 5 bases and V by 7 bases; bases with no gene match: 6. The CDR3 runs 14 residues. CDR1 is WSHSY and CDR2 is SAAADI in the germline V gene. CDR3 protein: CASTRRLADNEQFF. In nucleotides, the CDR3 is TGCGCCAGCACCCGTCGACTAGCGGACAATGAGCAGTTCTTC.

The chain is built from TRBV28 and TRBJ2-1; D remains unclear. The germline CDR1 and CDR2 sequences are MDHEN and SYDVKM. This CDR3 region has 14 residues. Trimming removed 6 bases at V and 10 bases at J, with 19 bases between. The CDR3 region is CASRPVLGRDEQFF. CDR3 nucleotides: TGTGCCAGCAGGCCGGTTCTGGGCAGAGACGAGCAGTTCTTC.

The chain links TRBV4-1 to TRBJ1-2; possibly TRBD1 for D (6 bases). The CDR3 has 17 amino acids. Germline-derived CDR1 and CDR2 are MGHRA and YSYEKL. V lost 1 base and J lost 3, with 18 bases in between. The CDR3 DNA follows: TGCGCCAGCAGCCAAGTATCAGGGGCAGGCGGGTACTATGGCTACACCTTC. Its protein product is CASSQVSGAGGYYGYTF.

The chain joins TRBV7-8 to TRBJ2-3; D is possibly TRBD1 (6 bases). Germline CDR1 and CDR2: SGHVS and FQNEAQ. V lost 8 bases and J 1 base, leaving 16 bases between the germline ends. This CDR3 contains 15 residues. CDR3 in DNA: TGTGCCAGCTGCTGCAGGGGAGAGCGCACAGATACGCAGTATTTT. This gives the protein CASCCRGERTDTQYF. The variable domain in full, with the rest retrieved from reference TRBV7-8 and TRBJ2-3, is GAGVSQSPRYKVAKRGQDVALRCDPISGHVSLFWYQQALGQGPEFLTYFQNEAQLDKSGLPSDRFFAERPEGSVSTLKIQRTQQEDSAVYLCASCCRGERTDTQYFGPGTRLTVL.

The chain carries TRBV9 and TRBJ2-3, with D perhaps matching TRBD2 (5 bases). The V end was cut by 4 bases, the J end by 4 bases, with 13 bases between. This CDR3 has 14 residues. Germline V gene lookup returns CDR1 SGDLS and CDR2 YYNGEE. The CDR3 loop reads CASSRGGGPDTQYF. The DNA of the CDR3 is TGTGCCAGCAGCCGTGGTGGAGGCCCAGATACGCAGTATTTT.

In DNA, the CDR3 is TGTGCCAGCAGCCCGACTAGCGGGAGAGCAGCAGAGACCCAGTACTTC. Translated, it gives CASSPTSGRAAETQYF. The V gene is TRBV3-1 (or the pseudogene TRBV3-2), the J gene TRBJ2-5; TRBD2 matches at 12 bases. Germline-derived CDR1 and CDR2 are LGHDT and YNNKEL (reference sequence). V lost 4 bases to trimming and J lost 4 bases; unmatched junction nucleotides: 7. CDR3 length: 16 residues.

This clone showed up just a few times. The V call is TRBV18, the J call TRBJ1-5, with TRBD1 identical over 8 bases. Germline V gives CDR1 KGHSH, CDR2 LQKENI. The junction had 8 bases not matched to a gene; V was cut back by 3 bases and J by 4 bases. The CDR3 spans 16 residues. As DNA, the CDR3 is TGTGCCAGCTCACCTGACGACAGGGGCAGGAATCAGCCCCAGCATTTT. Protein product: CASSPDDRGRNQPQHF.

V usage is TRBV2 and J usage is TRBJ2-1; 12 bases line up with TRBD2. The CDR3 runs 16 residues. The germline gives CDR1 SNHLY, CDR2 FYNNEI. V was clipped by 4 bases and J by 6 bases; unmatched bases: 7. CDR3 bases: TGTGCCAGCAGTGCCAGTCTAGCGGGAGGGCCCAATGAGCAGTTCTTC. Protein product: CASSASLAGGPNEQFF.